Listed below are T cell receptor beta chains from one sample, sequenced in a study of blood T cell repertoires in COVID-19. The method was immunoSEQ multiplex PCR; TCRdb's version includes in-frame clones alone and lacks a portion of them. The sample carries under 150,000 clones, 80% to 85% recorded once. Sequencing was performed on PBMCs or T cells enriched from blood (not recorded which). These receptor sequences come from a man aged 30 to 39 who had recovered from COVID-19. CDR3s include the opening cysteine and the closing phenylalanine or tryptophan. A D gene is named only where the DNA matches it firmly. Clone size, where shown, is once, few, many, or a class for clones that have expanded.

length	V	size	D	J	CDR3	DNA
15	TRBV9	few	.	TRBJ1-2	CASSAGGGGSYGYTF	TGTGCCAGCAGCGCCGGCGGGGGGGGCAGCTATGGCTACACCTTC
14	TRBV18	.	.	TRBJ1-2	CASSPLQRARGYTF	TGTGCCAGCTCACCACTTCAGCGGGCTCGGGGCTACACCTTC
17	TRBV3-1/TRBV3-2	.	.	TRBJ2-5	CASSRKGQRMYQETQYF	TGTGCCAGCAGCCGCAAGGGCCAGCGGATGTACCAAGAGACCCAGTACTTC
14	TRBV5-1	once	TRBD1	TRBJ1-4	CASSWGQVGEKLFF	TGCGCCAGCAGCTGGGGACAGGTTGGGGAAAAACTGTTTTTT
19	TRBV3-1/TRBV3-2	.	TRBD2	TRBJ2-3	CASTPGLAGLVGGADTQYF	TGTGCCAGCACCCCCGGACTAGCGGGACTGGTGGGAGGGGCAGATACGCAGTATTTT
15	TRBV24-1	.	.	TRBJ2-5	CATSDGDGGQETQYF	TGTGCCACCAGCGACGGAGACGGCGGGCAAGAGACCCAGTACTTC
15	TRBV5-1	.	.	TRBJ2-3	CASSFEGVSTDTQYF	TGCGCCAGCAGCTTCGAGGGGGTGAGCACAGATACGCAGTATTTT
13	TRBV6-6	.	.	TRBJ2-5	CASTSGVQETQYF	TGTGCCAGCACCTCCGGGGTCCAAGAGACCCAGTACTTC
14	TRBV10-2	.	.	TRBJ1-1	CASSPQGRNTEAFF	TGCGCCAGCAGCCCACAGGGAAGGAACACTGAAGCTTTCTTT
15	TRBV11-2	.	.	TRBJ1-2	CASSLDQNPNYGYTF	TGTGCCAGCAGCTTAGATCAGAATCCTAACTATGGCTACACCTTC
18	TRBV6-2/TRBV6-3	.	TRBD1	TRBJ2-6	CASSYAGQVNSGANVLTF	TGTGCCAGCAGTTACGCGGGACAGGTAAACTCTGGGGCCAACGTCCTGACTTTC
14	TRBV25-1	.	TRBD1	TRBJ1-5	CASSEGQGNQPQHF	TGTGCCAGCAGTGAGGGACAGGGTAACCAGCCCCAGCATTTT
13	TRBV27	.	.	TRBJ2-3	CASREIRGSTQYF	TGTGCCAGCAGAGAGATCAGGGGAAGCACGCAGTATTTT
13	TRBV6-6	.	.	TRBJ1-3	CASSSGAGNTIYF	TGTGCCAGCAGTTCAGGGGCTGGAAACACCATATATTTT
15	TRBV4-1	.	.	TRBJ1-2	CASSQGLGGGAGYTF	TGCGCCAGCAGCCAAGGGCTGGGAGGGGGGGCTGGCTACACCTTC
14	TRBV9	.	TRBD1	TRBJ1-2	CASSTGGDNYGYTF	TGTGCCAGCTCCACAGGGGGCGATAACTATGGCTACACCTTC
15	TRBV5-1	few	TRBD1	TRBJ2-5	CASSLQPGTEETQYF	TGCGCCAGCAGCTTACAGCCCGGGACAGAAGAGACCCAGTACTTC
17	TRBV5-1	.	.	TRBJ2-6	CASSSTASFAGANVLTF	TGCGCCAGCAGCTCGACAGCTAGTTTTGCTGGGGCCAACGTCCTGACTTTC
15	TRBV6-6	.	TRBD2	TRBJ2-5	CASSFLAGVQETQYF	TGTGCCAGCAGTTTCCTAGCGGGCGTGCAAGAGACCCAGTACTTC
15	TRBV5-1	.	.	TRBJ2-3	CASSLVTDNTDTQYF	TGCGCCAGCAGCTTGGTTACAGACAACACAGATACGCAGTATTTT
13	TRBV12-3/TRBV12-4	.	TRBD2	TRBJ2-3	CASLAGETDTQYF	TGTGCCAGCCTGGCGGGAGAGACAGATACGCAGTATTTT
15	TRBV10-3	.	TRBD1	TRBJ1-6	CAISSDRVNNSPLHF	TGTGCCATCAGTTCGGACAGGGTCAACAATTCACCCCTCCACTTT
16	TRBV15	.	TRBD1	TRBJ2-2	CATSRGQGRGAGELFF	TGTGCCACCAGCAGAGGACAGGGACGAGGGGCCGGGGAGCTGTTTTTT
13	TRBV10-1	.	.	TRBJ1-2	CASSTTRNYGYTF	TGCGCCAGCAGTACGACAAGAAACTATGGCTACACCTTC
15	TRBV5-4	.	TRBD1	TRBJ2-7	CASSPGQGPRDEQYF	TGTGCCAGCAGCCCGGGACAGGGGCCGAGGGACGAGCAGTACTTC
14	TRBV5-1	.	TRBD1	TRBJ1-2	CASSYDRGIYGYTF	TGCGCCAGCAGTTACGACAGGGGGATCTATGGCTACACCTTC
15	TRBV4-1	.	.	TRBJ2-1	CASSQDEPSYNEQFF	TGCGCCAGCAGCCAAGATGAGCCCTCCTACAATGAGCAGTTCTTC
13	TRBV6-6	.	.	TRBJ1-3	CASSLTAGNTIYF	TGTGCCAGCAGTTTGACAGCAGGAAACACCATATATTTT
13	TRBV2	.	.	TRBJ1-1	CASSREGVTEAFF	TGTGCCAGCAGTCGAGAAGGGGTCACTGAAGCTTTCTTT
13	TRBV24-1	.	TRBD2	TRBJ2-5	CATARRGGETQYF	TGTGCCACCGCCAGGCGGGGGGGCGAGACCCAGTACTTC
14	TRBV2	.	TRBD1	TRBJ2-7	CASRLGQGAYEQYF	TGTGCCAGCAGGCTAGGACAGGGAGCCTACGAGCAGTACTTC
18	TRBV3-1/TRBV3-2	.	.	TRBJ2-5	CASSQEALGAGAQETQYF	TGTGCCAGCAGCCAAGAGGCCCTAGGGGCGGGGGCTCAAGAGACCCAGTACTTC
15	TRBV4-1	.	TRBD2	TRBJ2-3	CASSTLAGVLNTQYF	TGCGCCAGCAGCACACTAGCGGGAGTTTTGAATACGCAGTATTTT
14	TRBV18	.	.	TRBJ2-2	CASSLQRGTGELFF	TGTGCCAGCTCACTCCAACGGGGAACCGGGGAGCTGTTTTTT
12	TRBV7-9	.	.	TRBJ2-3	CASSSSADTQYF	TGTGCCAGCAGCTCCTCAGCGGATACGCAGTATTTT
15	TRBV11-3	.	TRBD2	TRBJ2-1	CASSLGTSAYNEQFF	TGTGCCAGCAGCCTAGGGACTAGCGCTTACAATGAGCAGTTCTTC
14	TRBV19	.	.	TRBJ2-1	CASSPPGLRREQFF	TGTGCCAGTAGTCCCCCGGGACTCCGGAGAGAGCAGTTCTTC
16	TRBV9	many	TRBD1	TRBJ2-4	CASSPRGQAFSNIQYF	TGTGCCAGCAGCCCTCGGGGACAGGCATTTAGCAACATTCAGTACTTC
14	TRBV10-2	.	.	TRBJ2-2	CASSVGLFMGELFF	TGCGCCAGCAGTGTCGGACTATTTATGGGGGAGCTGTTTTTT
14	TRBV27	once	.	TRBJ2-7	CASSLRGLAYEQYF	TGTGCCAGCAGTTTAAGGGGCCTAGCCTACGAGCAGTACTTC
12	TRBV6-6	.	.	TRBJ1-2	CASAIGSGGYTF	TGTGCCTCTGCTATTGGCAGCGGGGGCTACACCTTC
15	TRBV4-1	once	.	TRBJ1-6	CASSQAAGPNSPLHF	TGCGCCAGCAGCCAAGCGGCAGGGCCTAATTCACCCCTCCACTTT
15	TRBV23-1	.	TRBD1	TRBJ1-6	CASSLLGDRDSPLHF	TGCGCCAGCAGTCTGTTAGGGGACAGGGATTCACCCCTCCACTTT